The following is a T cell receptor beta chain sequence with its context. This specimen comes from a study of T cell responses to AZD1222 COVID-19 vaccine. CDR3 length: 15 amino acids. Germline lookup yields CDR1 KGHSH and CDR2 LQKENI. The V gene lost 1 base and the J gene lost 0 bases, with 6 bases spanning the gap. Some clones are missing from TCRdb's copy, which holds only in-frame ones; the method was immunoSEQ multiplex PCR. Of roughly 80,000 clones listed, about nine tenths are singletons. This chain connects TRBV18 to TRBJ2-2; D gene unclear. Sequences were derived from peripheral blood, sampled 28 days after the second AZD1222 dose. This sequence was found in an adult who received the AZD1222 COVID-19 vaccine. CDR3 sequence: CASSPRMPNTGELFF. In DNA, the CDR3 is TGTGCCAGCTCACCACGAATGCCGAACACCGGGGAGCTGTTTTTT.